A selection of T cell receptor beta chains follows, all from one sample in a study of cytomegalovirus exposure and HLA in healthy donors. TCRdb's copy holds only in-frame clones and misses some; the assay was immunoSEQ multiplex PCR. The sample holds 110,000 to 150,000 clones; around 75% are singletons and the top ten take about 7%. The sequenced sample was PBMCs. The receptors were sampled from a man in his thirties or forties in good health and CMV-seronegative. Each CDR3 is given with its conserved first and last residue. D genes are given only for firm matches. The size entry is marked missing in some rows and otherwise reads once, few, many or a size class.

clone_size	v_call	j_call	d_call	cdr3_aa	cdr3_nt
.	TRBV5-1	TRBJ1-2	.	CASSLADRPIGYTF	TGCGCCAGCAGCTTGGCAGACAGACCTATCGGCTACACCTTC
.	TRBV5-1	TRBJ1-4	.	CASSLQGIDEKLFF	TGCGCCAGCAGCTTACAGGGTATTGATGAAAAACTGTTTTTT
.	TRBV6-1	TRBJ2-5	.	CASSEGYLHGGGPRGETQYF	TGTGCCAGCAGTGAAGGATACCTCCATGGGGGAGGGCCAAGGGGGGAGACCCAGTACTTC
.	TRBV28	TRBJ2-5	.	CASSLDRRVETQYF	TGTGCCAGCAGTTTAGATCGGCGGGTGGAGACCCAGTACTTC
once	TRBV5-1	TRBJ2-6	.	CASSAGNHPSGANVLTF	TGCGCCAGCAGCGCCGGTAATCACCCCTCTGGGGCCAACGTCCTGACTTTC
once	TRBV11-2	TRBJ2-5	TRBD1	CASSLEGQLKETQYF	TGTGCCAGCAGCTTAGAGGGACAGTTAAAAGAGACCCAGTACTTC
.	TRBV9	TRBJ1-6	.	CASSALDSNSPLHF	TGTGCCAGCAGCGCGCTGGACAGTAATTCACCCCTCCACTTT
.	TRBV27	TRBJ1-2	.	CASSAQGQFNYGYTF	TGTGCCAGCAGTGCACAGGGCCAATTTAACTATGGCTACACCTTC
.	TRBV19	TRBJ1-5	.	CASSIIQAAVTYQPQHF	TGTGCCAGTAGTATAATACAGGCGGCCGTAACATATCAGCCCCAGCATTTT
.	TRBV28	TRBJ2-5	.	CASSTSRGGETQYF	TGTGCCAGCAGTACCTCCAGGGGTGGGGAGACCCAGTACTTC
.	TRBV19	TRBJ1-5	TRBD1	CASSEGGGGSQPQHF	TGTGCCAGCTCCGAAGGTGGAGGGGGCTCACAGCCCCAGCATTTT
.	TRBV27	TRBJ1-2	TRBD1	CASSPLDRPVVTF	TGTGCCAGCTCCCCCCTGGACAGGCCCGTTGTCACCTTC
.	TRBV5-1	TRBJ2-5	.	CASSLRGPQETQYF	TGCGCCAGCAGCTTGAGGGGCCCTCAAGAGACCCAGTACTTC
.	TRBV30	TRBJ2-2	TRBD1	CALGTGNGELFF	TGTGCCTTGGGGACAGGGAATGGGGAGCTGTTTTTT
.	TRBV29-1	TRBJ2-2	.	CSVMGVTGELFF	TGCAGCGTTATGGGAGTTACCGGGGAGCTGTTTTTT
.	TRBV6-1	TRBJ2-1	TRBD2	CASSEWPSGTEGDNEQFF	TGTGCCAGCAGTGAGTGGCCTAGCGGGACGGAAGGGGACAATGAGCAGTTCTTC
.	TRBV2	TRBJ1-6	.	CASSEAGRTNNSPLHF	TGTGCCAGCAGTGAGGCGGGACGGACTAATAATTCACCCCTCCACTTT
.	TRBV18	TRBJ1-6	TRBD1	CASSPGTVYNSPLHF	TGTGCCAGCTCACCAGGGACAGTTTATAATTCACCCCTCCACTTT
.	TRBV5-1	TRBJ2-5	TRBD1	CASSRDRGQETQYF	TGCGCCAGCAGCCGCGACAGGGGCCAAGAGACCCAGTACTTC
.	TRBV4-2	TRBJ2-2	TRBD1	CASSQTGTAPGTGELFF	TGTGCCAGCAGCCAAACAGGGACAGCCCCGGGCACCGGGGAGCTGTTTTTT
.	TRBV25-1	TRBJ2-5	TRBD1	CASSELGTGQETQYF	TGTGCCAGCAGTGAATTGGGGACAGGCCAAGAGACCCAGTACTTC
.	TRBV2	TRBJ2-5	.	CASSQIPGGEYF	TGTGCCAGCAGTCAAATACCTGGAGGGGAGTACTTC
.	TRBV4-1	TRBJ2-1	TRBD2	CASSRSGGTLSYNEQFF	TGCGCCAGCAGCCGCAGCGGGGGGACTCTCTCCTACAATGAGCAGTTCTTC
.	TRBV28	TRBJ2-4	TRBD2	CASTLTSGRAGGIQYF	TGTGCCAGCACCCTGACTAGCGGGAGGGCGGGGGGCATTCAGTACTTC
.	TRBV9	TRBJ2-3	.	CASSVGGTTDTQYF	TGTGCCAGCAGCGTAGGGGGGACAACAGATACGCAGTATTTT
.	TRBV11-2	TRBJ1-1	.	CASSLFQLNTEAFF	TGTGCCAGCAGCCTCTTTCAGTTGAACACTGAAGCTTTCTTT
.	TRBV5-1	TRBJ1-2	.	CASSLQENYGYTF	TGCGCCAGCAGCTTACAGGAGAACTATGGCTACACCTTC
.	TRBV28	TRBJ2-1	.	CASSFGGWGNVAIEQFF	TGTGCCAGCAGTTTTGGGGGGTGGGGAAATGTGGCAATAGAGCAGTTCTTC
.	TRBV27	TRBJ2-7	TRBD2	CASSLAGVTSYEQYF	TGTGCCAGCAGTTTAGCGGGAGTTACATCCTACGAGCAGTACTTC
.	TRBV28	TRBJ1-1	.	CASRRTPRTEAFF	TGTGCCAGCAGACGTACCCCGAGGACTGAAGCTTTCTTT
few	TRBV11-2	TRBJ1-4	.	CASSLGYRPSTNEKLFF	TGTGCCAGCAGCTTAGGTTACAGGCCCTCAACTAATGAAAAACTGTTTTTT
once	TRBV9	TRBJ1-1	.	CASSSFRETNTEAFF	TGTGCCAGCAGCTCCTTCAGGGAAACAAACACTGAAGCTTTCTTT
.	TRBV5-1	TRBJ2-3	TRBD2	CASSSSGVQYF	TGCGCCAGCAGCTCTAGCGGGGTGCAGTATTTT
.	TRBV28	TRBJ1-2	.	CASRMGQDYGYTF	TGTGCCAGCAGGATGGGCCAGGACTATGGCTACACCTTC
.	TRBV4-1	TRBJ2-3	TRBD1	CASSQRQGPSDTQYF	TGCGCCAGCAGCCAACGACAGGGACCCTCAGATACGCAGTATTTT
.	TRBV19	TRBJ1-5	.	CASSPRQITLNQPQHF	TGTGCCAGTAGTCCCAGACAGATAACTTTGAATCAGCCCCAGCATTTT
.	TRBV7-6	TRBJ2-5	.	CASSLGYEYSQETQYF	TGTGCCAGCAGCTTAGGTTACGAGTACTCCCAAGAGACCCAGTACTTC
.	TRBV19	TRBJ1-2	.	CASREPGNNYGYTF	TGTGCCAGTAGAGAACCAGGGAATAACTATGGCTACACCTTC
few	TRBV19	TRBJ2-5	TRBD2	CASSTTFTSGGAQETQYF	TGTGCCAGTAGTACAACTTTTACTAGCGGGGGGGCACAAGAGACCCAGTACTTC
.	TRBV7-3	TRBJ2-1	TRBD2	CASSSRTSGGAGSYNEQFF	TGTGCCAGCAGCTCCCGGACTAGCGGGGGGGCCGGGTCCTACAATGAGCAGTTCTTC
.	TRBV19	TRBJ1-4	.	CASSQTSTTAAEKLFF	TGTGCCAGTAGTCAAACCTCGACGACCGCGGCTGAAAAACTGTTTTTT
few	TRBV5-6	TRBJ1-5	.	CASSHPTGAHQPQHF	TGTGCCAGCAGCCACCCGACAGGAGCCCATCAGCCCCAGCATTTT
.	TRBV11-1	TRBJ2-2	.	CASSLAQGSGELFF	TGTGCCAGCAGCTTAGCGCAGGGGTCCGGGGAGCTGTTTTTT
.	TRBV29-1	TRBJ2-1	TRBD2	CSVVQRGPYNEQFF	TGCAGCGTTGTACAGCGGGGCCCCTACAATGAGCAGTTCTTC
.	TRBV5-6	TRBJ2-3	TRBD2	CASSLRLAATDTQYF	TGTGCCAGCAGCTTACGACTAGCGGCCACAGATACGCAGTATTTT
once	TRBV28	TRBJ2-5	.	CASTLSHQETQYF	TGTGCCAGCACCCTTTCCCACCAAGAGACCCAGTACTTC
.	TRBV6-1	TRBJ2-5	TRBD2	CASRGAGETQYF	TGTGCCAGCAGGGGAGCGGGGGAGACCCAGTACTTC
.	TRBV12-5	TRBJ2-1	.	CASGLNNGEQFF	TGTGCTAGTGGTTTGAATAACGGTGAGCAGTTCTTC
.	TRBV30	TRBJ1-2	TRBD1	CAWSVLRGPYYGYTF	TGTGCCTGGAGTGTACTGAGGGGGCCGTACTATGGCTACACCTTC